The T cell receptor beta chain described here comes from a study of sequential checkpoint blockade in melanoma. Study overall: After both sequences, patients received maintenance nivolumab. TCRβ was sequenced from DNA of 91 pretreatment tumors. About two dozen patients had tumor biopsies before treatment and at week 13.

Measured with immunoSEQ multiplex PCR; TCRdb has only the in-frame clones, and not every one. Of about 6,000 clones listed, 21% were seen once; the top ten hold about 15%. The sample's treatment: randomized to nivolumab then ipilimumab (arm A) or the reverse (arm B). None of the patients previously received DNA-damaging chemotherapy. V lost 2 bases, J lost 7 bases, and 14 bases lay in between. CDR1 is SQVTM and CDR2 is ANQGSEA in the germline V gene. The CDR3 length is 13 residues. This clonotype was sampled from a human donor with melanoma. This chain uses TRBV29-1 with TRBJ1-2; possibly TRBD1 for D (5 bases). The source was tumor tissue (inferred from file names), collected from a patient given nivolumab and ipilimumab in sequence. The CDR3 loop is CSVEHGGEGGYTF. The CDR3 bases are TGCAGCGTTGAACACGGGGGAGAGGGTGGCTACACCTTC.